A single sample is the source of the 2 T cell receptor beta chains below, sequenced in a study of blood T cell repertoires in COVID-19. Profiled with immunoSEQ multiplex PCR; TCRdb holds only in-frame clones, not every one. The sample gives 250,000 to 300,000 clones, 81% of which show up once; 2.5% to 3.5% is in the top ten. What was sequenced was peripheral blood. The receptor set was obtained from a woman aged 55-70 years with active or convalescent COVID-19.

A remark on this clone: Within the sample, other DNA sequences also encode this same CDR3. The V and J genes are TRBV3-1 (or the pseudogene TRBV3-2) and TRBJ1-1, with D unclear. The CDR3 is made up of 14 amino acids. Trimming removed 1 base at V and 1 base at J, with 7 bases between. CDR1 and CDR2 from the germline V gene are LGHDT and YNNKEL (reference sequence). This CDR3 reads CASSQGGSNTEAFF. CDR3 bases: TGTGCCAGCAGCCAAGGCGGGTCGAACACTGAAGCTTTCTTT.

Only one count was recorded for this clone. V usage is TRBV16 and J usage is TRBJ1-5; no definite D call. The length of the CDR3 is 14 residues. The germline CDR1 and CDR2 sequences are KGHSY and FQNENV. Trimming left V 0 bases short and J 4 bases short, with 7 bases between. This chain's CDR3 is CASSQSGDNQPQHF. For the CDR3, the DNA is TGTGCCAGCAGCCAATCTGGAGATAATCAGCCCCAGCATTTT.